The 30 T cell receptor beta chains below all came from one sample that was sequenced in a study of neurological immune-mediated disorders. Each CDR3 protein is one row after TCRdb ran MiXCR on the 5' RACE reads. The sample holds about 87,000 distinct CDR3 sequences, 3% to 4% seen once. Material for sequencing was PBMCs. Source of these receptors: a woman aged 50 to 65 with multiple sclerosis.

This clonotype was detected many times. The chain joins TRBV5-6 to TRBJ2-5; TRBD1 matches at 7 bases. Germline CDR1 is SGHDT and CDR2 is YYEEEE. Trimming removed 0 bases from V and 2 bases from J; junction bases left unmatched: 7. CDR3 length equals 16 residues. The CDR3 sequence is CASSLVTGVFQETQYF. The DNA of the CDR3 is TGTGCCAGCAGCTTGGTTACAGGGGTTTTTCAAGAGACCCAGTACTTC.

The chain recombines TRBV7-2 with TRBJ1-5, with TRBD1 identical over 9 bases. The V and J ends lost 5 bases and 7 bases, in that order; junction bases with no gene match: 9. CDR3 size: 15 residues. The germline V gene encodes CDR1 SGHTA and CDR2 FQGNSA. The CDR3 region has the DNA TGTGCCAGCAGCACCCGGACAGGGGAAGGGCAGCCCCAGCATTTT. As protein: CASSTRTGEGQPQHF.

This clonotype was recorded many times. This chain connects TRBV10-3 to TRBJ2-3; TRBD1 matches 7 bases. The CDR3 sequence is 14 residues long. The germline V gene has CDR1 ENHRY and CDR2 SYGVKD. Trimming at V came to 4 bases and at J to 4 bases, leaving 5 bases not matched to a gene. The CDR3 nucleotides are TGTGCCATCAGTGGTCAGGGGGTGTCAGATACGCAGTATTTT. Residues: CAISGQGVSDTQYF.

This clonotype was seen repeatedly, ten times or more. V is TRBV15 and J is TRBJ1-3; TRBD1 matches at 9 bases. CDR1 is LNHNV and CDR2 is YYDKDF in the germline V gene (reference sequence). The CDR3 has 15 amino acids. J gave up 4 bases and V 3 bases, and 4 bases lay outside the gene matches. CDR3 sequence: CATSRDRGYGNTIYF. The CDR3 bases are TGTGCCACCAGCAGGGACAGGGGCTACGGAAACACCATATATTTT.

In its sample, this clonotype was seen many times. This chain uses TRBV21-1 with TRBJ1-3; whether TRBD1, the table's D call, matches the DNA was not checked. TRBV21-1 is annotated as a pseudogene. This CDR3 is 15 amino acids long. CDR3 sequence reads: CASSKQGAAGNTIYF. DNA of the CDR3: TGTGCCAGCAGCAAACAGGGAGCGGCTGGAAACACCATATATTTT.

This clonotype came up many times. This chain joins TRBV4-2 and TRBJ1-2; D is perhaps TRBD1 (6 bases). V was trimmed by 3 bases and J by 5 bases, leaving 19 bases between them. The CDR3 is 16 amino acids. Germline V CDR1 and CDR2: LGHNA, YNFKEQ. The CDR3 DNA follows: TGTGCCAGCAGCCAGGACCTGAGGACAGCGGAGTATGGCTACACCTTC. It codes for CASSQDLRTAEYGYTF.

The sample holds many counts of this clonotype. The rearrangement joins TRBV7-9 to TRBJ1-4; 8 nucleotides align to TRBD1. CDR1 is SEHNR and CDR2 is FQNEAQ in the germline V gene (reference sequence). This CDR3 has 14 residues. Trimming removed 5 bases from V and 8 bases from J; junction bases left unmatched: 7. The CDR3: CASSLGTGGEKLFF. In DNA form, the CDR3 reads TGTGCCAGCAGCCTCGGGACAGGCGGAGAAAAACTGTTTTTT.

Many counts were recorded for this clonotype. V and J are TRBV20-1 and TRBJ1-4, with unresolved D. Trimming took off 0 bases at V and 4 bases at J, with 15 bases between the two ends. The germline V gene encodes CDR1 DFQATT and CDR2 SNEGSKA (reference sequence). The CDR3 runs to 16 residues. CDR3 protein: CSARDPSTGSNEKLFF. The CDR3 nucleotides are TGCAGTGCTAGAGACCCGTCGACGGGGAGTAATGAAAAACTGTTTTTT.

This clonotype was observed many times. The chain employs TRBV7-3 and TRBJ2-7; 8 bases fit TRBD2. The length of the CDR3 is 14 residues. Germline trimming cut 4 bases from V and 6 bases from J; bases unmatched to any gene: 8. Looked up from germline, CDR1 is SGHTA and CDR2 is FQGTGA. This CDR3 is CASSSGGGSREQYF. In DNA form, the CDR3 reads TGTGCCAGCAGCTCCGGGGGGGGGTCCCGCGAGCAGTACTTC.

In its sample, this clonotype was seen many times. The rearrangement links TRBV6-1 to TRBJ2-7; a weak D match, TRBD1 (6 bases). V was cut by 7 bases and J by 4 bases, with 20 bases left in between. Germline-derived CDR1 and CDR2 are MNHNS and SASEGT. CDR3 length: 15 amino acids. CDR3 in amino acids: CASIAGGSGTYEQYF. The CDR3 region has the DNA TGTGCCAGCATCGCTGGGGGCTCCGGGACATACGAGCAGTACTTC.

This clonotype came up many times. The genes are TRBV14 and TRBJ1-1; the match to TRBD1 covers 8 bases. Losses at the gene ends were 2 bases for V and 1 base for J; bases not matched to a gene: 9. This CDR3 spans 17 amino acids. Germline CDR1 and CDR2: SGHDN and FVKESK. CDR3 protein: CASSQLQGAKGNTEAFF. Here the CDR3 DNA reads TGTGCCAGCAGCCAACTTCAGGGGGCAAAGGGGAACACTGAAGCTTTCTTT.

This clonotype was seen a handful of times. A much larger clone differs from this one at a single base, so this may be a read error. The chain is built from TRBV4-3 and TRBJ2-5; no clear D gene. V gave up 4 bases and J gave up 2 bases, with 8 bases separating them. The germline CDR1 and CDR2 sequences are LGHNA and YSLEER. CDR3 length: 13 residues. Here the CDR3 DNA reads TGCGCCAGCAGCCCCCGGCGGCAAGAGACCCAGTACTTC. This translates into CASSPRRQETQYF.

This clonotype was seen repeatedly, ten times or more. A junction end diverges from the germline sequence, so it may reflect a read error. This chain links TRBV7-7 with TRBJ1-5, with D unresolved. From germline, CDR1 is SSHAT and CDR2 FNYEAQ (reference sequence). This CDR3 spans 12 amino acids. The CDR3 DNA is TGTGCTAGCAGCTTTCGGGGACAGCCCCAGCATTTT. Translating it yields CASSFRGQPQHF.

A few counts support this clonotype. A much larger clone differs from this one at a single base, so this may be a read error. The CDR3 region is CASSLGWGGSNTAAFF. As DNA, the CDR3 is TGTGCCAGCAGCTTGGGGTGGGGGGGTTCGAACACTGCAGCTTTCTTT. The rearrangement joins TRBV5-6 to TRBJ1-1, with D possibly TRBD1 on 5 matching bases. CDR3 length: 16 amino acids. Germline V gene sequence: CDR1 SGHDT, CDR2 YYEEEE.

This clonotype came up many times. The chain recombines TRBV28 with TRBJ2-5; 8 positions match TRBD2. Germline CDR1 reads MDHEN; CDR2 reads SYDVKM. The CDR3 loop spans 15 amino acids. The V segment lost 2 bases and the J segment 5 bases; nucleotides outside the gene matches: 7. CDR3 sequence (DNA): TGTGCCAGCAGTTTACGCGGGGGGACTCAGGAGACCCAGTACTTC. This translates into CASSLRGGTQETQYF. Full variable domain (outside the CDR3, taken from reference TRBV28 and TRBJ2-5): DVKVTQSSRYLVKRTGEKVFLECVQDMDHENMFWYRQDPGLGLRLIYFSYDVKMKEKGDIPEGYSVSREKKERFSLILESASTNQTSMYLCASSLRGGTQETQYFGPGTRLLVL.

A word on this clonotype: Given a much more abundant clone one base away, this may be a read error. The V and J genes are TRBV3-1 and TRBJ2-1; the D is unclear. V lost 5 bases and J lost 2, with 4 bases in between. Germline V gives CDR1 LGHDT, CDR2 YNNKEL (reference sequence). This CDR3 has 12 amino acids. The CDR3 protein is CASSVTYNEQFF. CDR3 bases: TGTGCCAGCAGCGTTACCTACAATGAGCAGTTCTTC.

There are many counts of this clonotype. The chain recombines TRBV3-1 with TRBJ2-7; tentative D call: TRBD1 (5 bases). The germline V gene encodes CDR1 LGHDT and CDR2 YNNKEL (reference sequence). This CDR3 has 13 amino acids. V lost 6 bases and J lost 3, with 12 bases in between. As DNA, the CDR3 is TGTGCCAGCAGACCCAAAGACAGCTACGAGCAGTACTTC. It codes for CASRPKDSYEQYF.

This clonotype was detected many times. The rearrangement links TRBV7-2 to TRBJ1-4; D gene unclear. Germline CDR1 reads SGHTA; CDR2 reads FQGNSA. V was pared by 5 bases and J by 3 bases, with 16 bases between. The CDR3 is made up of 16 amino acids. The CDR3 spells CASSVLKGLANEKLFF. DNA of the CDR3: TGTGCCAGCAGCGTCCTCAAAGGGCTGGCTAATGAAAAACTGTTTTTT.

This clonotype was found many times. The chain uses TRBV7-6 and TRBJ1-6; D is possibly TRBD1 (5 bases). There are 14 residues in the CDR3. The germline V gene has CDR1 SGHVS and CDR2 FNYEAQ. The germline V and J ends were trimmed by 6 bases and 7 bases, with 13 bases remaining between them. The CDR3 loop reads CASSMGQGNSPLHF. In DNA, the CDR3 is TGTGCCAGCAGTATGGGGCAGGGCAATTCACCCCTCCACTTT.

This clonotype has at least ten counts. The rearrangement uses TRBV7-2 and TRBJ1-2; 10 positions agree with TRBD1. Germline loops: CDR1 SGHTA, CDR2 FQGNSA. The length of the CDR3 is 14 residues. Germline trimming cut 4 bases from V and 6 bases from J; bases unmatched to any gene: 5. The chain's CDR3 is CASSWDRGRHGYTF. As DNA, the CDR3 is TGTGCCAGCAGCTGGGACAGGGGAAGGCATGGCTACACCTTC.

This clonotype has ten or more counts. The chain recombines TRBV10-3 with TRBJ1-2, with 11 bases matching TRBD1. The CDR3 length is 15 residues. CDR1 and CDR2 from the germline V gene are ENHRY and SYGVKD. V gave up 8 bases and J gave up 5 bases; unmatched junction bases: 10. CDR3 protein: CAIHMGQGDSYGYTF. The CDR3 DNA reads TGTGCCATCCACATGGGACAGGGGGACTCTTATGGCTACACCTTC.

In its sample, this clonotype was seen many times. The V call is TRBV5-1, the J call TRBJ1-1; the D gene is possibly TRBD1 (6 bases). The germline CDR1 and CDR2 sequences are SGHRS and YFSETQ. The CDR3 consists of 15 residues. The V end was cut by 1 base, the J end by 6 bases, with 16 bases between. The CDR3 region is CASSLRGLQGPEAFF. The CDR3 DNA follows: TGCGCCAGCAGCTTGAGGGGACTACAGGGACCTGAAGCTTTCTTT.

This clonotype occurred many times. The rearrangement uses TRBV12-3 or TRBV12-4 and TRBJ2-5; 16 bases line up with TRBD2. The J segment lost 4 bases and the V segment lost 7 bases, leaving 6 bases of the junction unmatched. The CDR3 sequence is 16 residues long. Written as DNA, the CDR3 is TGTGCCAGCACTGGGACTAGCGGGGGGGCATCAGAGACCCAGTACTTC. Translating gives CASTGTSGGASETQYF.

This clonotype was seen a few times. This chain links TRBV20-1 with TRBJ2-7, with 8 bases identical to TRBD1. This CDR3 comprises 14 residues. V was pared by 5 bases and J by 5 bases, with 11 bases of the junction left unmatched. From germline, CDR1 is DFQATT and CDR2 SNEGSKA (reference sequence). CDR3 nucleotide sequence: TGCAGTGCTCCTCCCGGCAGGGGGCTAGACGAGCAGTACTTC. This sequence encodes CSAPPGRGLDEQYF.

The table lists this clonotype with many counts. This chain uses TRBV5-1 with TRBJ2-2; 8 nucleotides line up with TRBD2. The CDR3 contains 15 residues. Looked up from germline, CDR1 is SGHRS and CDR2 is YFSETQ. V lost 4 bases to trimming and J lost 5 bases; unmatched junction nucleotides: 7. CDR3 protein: CASSAGLAGTGELFF. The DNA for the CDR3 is TGCGCCAGCAGCGCTGGACTAGCAGGGACCGGGGAGCTGTTTTTT.

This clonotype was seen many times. As DNA, the CDR3 is TGCAGTGCAAGACAGCCCTATAGCAATCAGCCCCAGCATTTT. This codes for CSARQPYSNQPQHF. The V gene is TRBV20-1, the J gene TRBJ1-5, with D possibly TRBD1 on 5 matching bases. Germline V gene lookup returns CDR1 DFQATT and CDR2 SNEGSKA (reference sequence). Trimming took 6 bases from V and 0 from J, leaving 12 bases between them. CDR3 size: 14 residues.

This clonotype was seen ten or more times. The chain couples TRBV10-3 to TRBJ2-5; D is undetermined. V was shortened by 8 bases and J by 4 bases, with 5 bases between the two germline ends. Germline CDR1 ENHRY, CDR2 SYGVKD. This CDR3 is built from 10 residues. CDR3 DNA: TGTGCCATCGGTGGAGAGACCCAGTACTTC. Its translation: CAIGGETQYF.

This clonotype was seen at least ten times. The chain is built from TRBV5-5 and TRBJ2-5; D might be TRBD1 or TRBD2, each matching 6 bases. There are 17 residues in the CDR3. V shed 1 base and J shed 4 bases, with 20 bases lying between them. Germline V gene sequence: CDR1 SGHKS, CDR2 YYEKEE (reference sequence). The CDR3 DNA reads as TGTGCCAGCAGCTTGAGCTTGGGACACCTCGGGGGAGAGACCCAGTACTTC. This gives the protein CASSLSLGHLGGETQYF. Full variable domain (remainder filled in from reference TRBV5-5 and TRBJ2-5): DAGVTQSPTHLIKTRGQQVTLRCSPISGHKSVSWYQQVLGQGPQFIFQYYEKEERGRGNFPDRFSARQFPNYSSELNVNALLLGDSALYLCASSLSLGHLGGETQYFGPGTRLLVL.

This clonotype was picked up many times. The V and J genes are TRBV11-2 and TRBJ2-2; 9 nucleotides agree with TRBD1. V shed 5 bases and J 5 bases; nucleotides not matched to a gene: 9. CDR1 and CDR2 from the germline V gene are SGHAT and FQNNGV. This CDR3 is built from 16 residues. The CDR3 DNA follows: TGTGCCAGCAGCGCCTTACAGGGGGCTGTTACCGGGGAGCTGTTTTTT. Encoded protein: CASSALQGAVTGELFF.

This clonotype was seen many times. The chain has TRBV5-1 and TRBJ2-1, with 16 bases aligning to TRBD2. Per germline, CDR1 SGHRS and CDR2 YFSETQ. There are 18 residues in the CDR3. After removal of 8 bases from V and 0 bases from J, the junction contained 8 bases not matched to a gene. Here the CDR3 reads CASAGTSGGAGSYNEQFF. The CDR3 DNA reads TGCGCCAGTGCCGGGACTAGCGGGGGGGCCGGCTCCTACAATGAGCAGTTCTTC.